Below, 21 T cell receptor beta chains from the same sample are listed, as sequenced in a study of T cell responses to AZD1222 COVID-19 vaccine. Profiling relied on immunoSEQ multiplex PCR, and the TCRdb table lists in-frame clones only, not all of them. The table lists about 120,000 clones, about nine tenths of them singletons. Material: peripheral blood, obtained 28 days after the second AZD1222 dose. These TCRs come from an adult who received the AZD1222 COVID-19 vaccine.

This clone was detected once. The chain recombines TRBV10-3 with TRBJ2-1, with a tentative D call TRBD2 (6 bases). Germline CDR1 is ENHRY and CDR2 is SYGVKD. The V end lost 0 bases, the J end lost 6 bases, and 12 bases lay between the germline ends. The CDR3 spans 15 residues. The CDR3 reads CAISESKGGPNEQFF. For the CDR3, the DNA is TGTGCCATCAGTGAGTCAAAGGGAGGTCCCAATGAGCAGTTCTTC.

This chain uses TRBV4-2 with TRBJ1-1; D is perhaps TRBD1 (5 bases). V was clipped by 6 bases and J by 1 base, with 15 bases between them. This CDR3 comprises 15 residues. Germline V gene lookup returns CDR1 LGHNA and CDR2 YNFKEQ. CDR3 coding DNA: TGTGCCAGCAGAGTAACCGGGACGGCGAACACTGAAGCTTTCTTT. Protein: CASRVTGTANTEAFF.

This clone was observed a few times. This chain joins TRBV28 and TRBJ1-6; D gene unclear. Trimming stripped 5 bases from V and 0 bases from J, with 5 bases between. The CDR3 consists of 14 residues. Germline V gene lookup returns CDR1 MDHEN and CDR2 SYDVKM. Here the CDR3 reads CASSLSSYNSPLHF. The CDR3 DNA reads TGTGCCAGCAGTCTTAGCTCCTATAATTCACCCCTCCACTTT.

The V gene is TRBV5-1, the J gene TRBJ1-6; D not certain. The CDR3 runs to 13 residues. Deletions cut 1 base from V and 10 bases from J, with 9 bases between. Per the germline V gene, CDR1 is SGHRS and CDR2 is YFSETQ. In DNA form, the CDR3 reads TGCGCCAGCAGCTTGAGATTATCGTCACCCCTCCACTTT. It yields the protein CASSLRLSSPLHF. The full variable domain, its missing parts supplied by reference TRBV5-1 and TRBJ1-6, is KAGVTQTPRYLIKTRGQQVTLSCSPISGHRSVSWYQQTPGQGLQFLFEYFSETQRNKGNFPGRFSGRQFSNSRSEMNVSTLELGDSALYLCASSLRLSSPLHFGNGTRLTVT.

V is TRBV27 and J is TRBJ1-2; D unresolved. The V end lost 3 bases, the J end lost 3 bases, and 11 bases lay between the germline ends. The CDR3 extends over 14 amino acids. Germline CDR1 MNHEY, CDR2 SMNVEV (reference sequence). DNA of the CDR3: TGTGCCAGCAGTTTTGGGTCAGGATACTATGGCTACACCTTC. Encoded protein: CASSFGSGYYGYTF.

V usage is TRBV7-2 and J usage is TRBJ1-2; D is unresolved. Germline CDR1 SGHTA, CDR2 FQGNSA. The CDR3 loop spans 15 amino acids. Between the trimmed V and J ends, which lost 1 base and 0 bases, there was a span of 9 bases. This chain's CDR3 is CASSLGNQANYGYTF. CDR3 nucleotides: TGTGCCAGCAGCTTAGGTAACCAGGCTAACTATGGCTACACCTTC. Full variable domain (missing parts from reference TRBV7-2 and TRBJ1-2): GAGVSQSPSNKVTEKGKDVELRCDPISGHTALYWYRQSLGQGLEFLIYFQGNSAPDKSGLPSDRFSAERTGGSVSTLTIQRTQQEDSAVYLCASSLGNQANYGYTFGSGTRLTVV.

The genes are TRBV7-2 and TRBJ2-5; D is undetermined. V lost 3 bases and J lost 5, with 13 bases in between. The length of the CDR3 is 14 residues. Germline loops: CDR1 SGHTA, CDR2 FQGNSA. CDR3 DNA sequence: TGTGCCAGCAGCTTTTTTGCCAGCAGGGAGACCCAGTACTTC. Amino acids: CASSFFASRETQYF.

This sequence joins TRBV10-1 and TRBJ1-4; TRBD1 matches 7 bases. With 8 bases clipped from V and 5 bases from J, the junction kept 5 bases outside the gene matches. Germline loops: CDR1 WNHNN, CDR2 SYGVQD (reference sequence). This CDR3 comprises 13 residues. The CDR3 spells CASWNRGNEKLFF. The CDR3 DNA sequence: TGCGCCAGCTGGAACAGGGGAAATGAAAAACTGTTTTTT.

The chain is built from TRBV6-5 and TRBJ2-1, with 9 positions matching TRBD2. This CDR3 comprises 14 residues. Germline assignment: CDR1 MNHEY and CDR2 SVGAGI. The ends lost 6 bases at V and 7 bases at J; junction bases unmatched: 7. The CDR3 DNA reads TGTGCCAGCAGGATAGGACTAGCGTCGAATGAGCAGTTCTTC. This gives the protein CASRIGLASNEQFF.

This clone has just one count. The V and J genes are TRBV6-5 and TRBJ1-2; D not certain. The germline gives CDR1 MNHEY, CDR2 SVGAGI. The CDR3 consists of 13 residues. The V and J ends lost 6 bases and 7 bases respectively, with 15 bases between them. Written as DNA, the CDR3 is TGTGCCAGCAGCCCCGTGGACCCCATTGGCTACACCTTC. It codes for CASSPVDPIGYTF.

The chain couples TRBV5-4 to TRBJ2-7, with 10 positions matching TRBD1. Per the germline V gene, CDR1 is SGHNT and CDR2 is YYREEE (reference sequence). The CDR3 totals 16 residues. V shed 3 bases and J 4 bases; nucleotides not matched to a gene: 10. The CDR3: CASSSIDRGLRYEQYF. For the CDR3, the DNA is TGTGCCAGCAGCTCTATAGACAGGGGGCTAAGGTACGAGCAGTACTTC.

This clone showed up just a few times. V gene TRBV19 combines with J gene TRBJ1-6, with 10 bases lining up with TRBD1. This CDR3 has 20 residues. Unmatched junction bases numbered 20, after V lost 3 bases and J lost 9 bases. The germline CDR1 and CDR2 sequences are LNHDA and SQIVND (reference sequence). In nucleotides, the CDR3 is TGTGCCAGTAGTATTTGGGCAACAAGACAGGGGGCAGAAGGAGGTTCACCCCTCCACTTT. This encodes CASSIWATRQGAEGGSPLHF.

The rearrangement joins TRBV7-2 to TRBJ2-1, with D perhaps matching TRBD2 (6 bases). Germline V gene data show CDR1 as SGHTA and CDR2 as FQGNSA. This CDR3 region has 16 residues. V was clipped by 4 bases and J by 4 bases, with 17 bases between them. The CDR3 sequence: CASSSSGLTSYNEQFF. CDR3 nucleotides: TGTGCCAGCAGCTCTTCGGGACTTACTTCTTACAATGAGCAGTTCTTC.

The chain combines TRBV11-2 with TRBJ2-3; 9 bases match TRBD2. Per the germline V gene, CDR1 is SGHAT and CDR2 is FQNNGV. There are 17 residues in the CDR3. Trimming cost V 5 bases and J 6 bases; bases outside gene matches: 15. The CDR3 coding sequence is TGTGCCAGCAGCACTAGTTTCGCGGGGGGGTTCGTTGATACGCAGTATTTT. It is translated as CASSTSFAGGFVDTQYF. Looking up the rest from reference TRBV11-2 and TRBJ2-3 gives the full variable domain: EAGVAQSPRYKIIEKRQSVAFWCNPISGHATLYWYQQILGQGPKLLIQFQNNGVVDDSQLPKDRFSAERLKGVDSTLKIQPAKLEDSAVYLCASSTSFAGGFVDTQYFGPGTRLTVL.

For the CDR3, the DNA is TGTGCCTGGATCGGGACAGGCCGGGTAGGAAAACTGTTTTTT. Translation gives CAWIGTGRVGKLFF. The rearrangement links TRBV30 to TRBJ1-4; 8 bases fit TRBD1. The CDR3 spans 14 residues. Germline V gives CDR1 GTSNPN, CDR2 SVGIG (reference sequence). Unmatched junction bases numbered 11, after V lost 4 bases and J lost 10 bases.

CDR3: CASSQAGGSTGELFF. DNA for the CDR3: TGTGCCAGCAGCCAAGCGGGGGGGTCGACCGGGGAGCTGTTTTTT. The chain combines TRBV3-1 (or the pseudogene TRBV3-2) with TRBJ2-2; 8 nucleotides line up with TRBD2. CDR3 size: 15 residues. V was pared by 1 base and J by 5 bases, with 3 bases of the junction left unmatched. Germline assignment: CDR1 LGHDT and CDR2 YNNKEL (reference sequence).

The chain combines TRBV19 with TRBJ2-2; 7 nucleotides agree with TRBD1. The CDR3 is made up of 13 amino acids. After removal of 9 bases from V and 1 base from J, the junction contained 2 bases not matched to a gene. Germline-derived CDR1 and CDR2 are LNHDA and SQIVND (reference sequence). Written as DNA, the CDR3 is TGTGCCAGCCGACAGGGGAACACCGGGGAGCTGTTTTTT. Translation gives CASRQGNTGELFF.

This chain joins TRBV6-5 and TRBJ1-4, with D perhaps TRBD1 (5 bases). Trimming shortened V by 4 bases and J by 7 bases, and 13 bases separated the two germline ends. CDR1 is MNHEY and CDR2 is SVGAGI in the germline V gene. The CDR3 has 14 residues. CDR3 in DNA: TGTGCCAGCAGTTCCCAGGGTGGGGTTGAAAAACTGTTTTTT. Its protein product is CASSSQGGVEKLFF.

This clone has more than one count but fewer than ten. The chain is built from TRBV7-2 and TRBJ1-6, with a tentative D call TRBD1 (5 bases). The CDR3 runs to 16 residues. Germline CDR1 and CDR2: SGHTA and FQGNSA. V was shortened by 5 bases and J by 5 bases, with 16 bases between the two germline ends. The CDR3 DNA reads TGTGCCAGCAGCCCCCGGGGTGGGACCAATAATTCACCCCTCCACTTT. This translates into CASSPRGGTNNSPLHF.

This chain uses TRBV3-1 (or the pseudogene TRBV3-2) with TRBJ2-2; TRBD1 is a possible D gene (6 bases). The CDR3 length is 16 residues. Trimming cost V 0 bases and J 2 bases, with 10 bases left between them. The germline CDR1 and CDR2 sequences are LGHDT and YNNKEL (reference sequence). The CDR3 protein is CASSQDRGHNTGELFF. The CDR3 DNA follows: TGTGCCAGCAGCCAAGATCGGGGACACAACACCGGGGAGCTGTTTTTT.

The chain joins TRBV7-2 to TRBJ2-3; D remains ambiguous. Deletions cut 3 bases from V and 0 bases from J, with 4 bases between. Germline CDR1 SGHTA, CDR2 FQGNSA. CDR3 size: 13 residues. CDR3 DNA sequence: TGTGCCAGCAGCTTGGACAGCACAGATACGCAGTATTTT. Protein product: CASSLDSTDTQYF.